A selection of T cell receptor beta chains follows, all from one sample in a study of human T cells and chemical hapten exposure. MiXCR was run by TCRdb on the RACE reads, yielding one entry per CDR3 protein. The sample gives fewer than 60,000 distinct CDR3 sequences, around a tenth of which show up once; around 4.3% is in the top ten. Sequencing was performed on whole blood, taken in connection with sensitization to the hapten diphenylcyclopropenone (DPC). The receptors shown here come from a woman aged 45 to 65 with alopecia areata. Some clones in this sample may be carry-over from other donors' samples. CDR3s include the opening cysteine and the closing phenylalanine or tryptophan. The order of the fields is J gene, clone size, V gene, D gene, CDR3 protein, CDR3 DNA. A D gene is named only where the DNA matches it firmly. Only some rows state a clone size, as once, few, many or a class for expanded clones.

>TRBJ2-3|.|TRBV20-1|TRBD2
CSAPKAGEGTDTQYF
TGCAGTGCTCCCAAAGCGGGAGAGGGGACAGATACGCAGTATTTT
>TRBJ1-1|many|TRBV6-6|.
CASSWADYTEAFF
TGTGCCAGCAGTTGGGCTGATTACACTGAAGCTTTCTTT
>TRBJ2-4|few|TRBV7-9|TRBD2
CATLDMGGAKNIQYF
TGTGCCACCCTGGATATGGGAGGGGCCAAAAACATTCAGTACTTC
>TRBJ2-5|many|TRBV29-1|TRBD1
CSVPLRDRGEETQYF
TGCAGCGTTCCTCTCCGGGACAGGGGAGAAGAGACCCAGTACTTC
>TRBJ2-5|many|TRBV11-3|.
CASSLVEETQYF
TGTGCCAGCAGCTTAGTAGAAGAGACCCAGTACTTC
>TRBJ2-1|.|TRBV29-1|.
CSVEGEYNEQFF
TGCAGCGTTGAGGGGGAATACAATGAGCAGTTCTTC
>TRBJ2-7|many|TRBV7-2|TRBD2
CASSSPGLAGPRSSYEQYF
TGTGCCAGCAGCTCACCGGGACTAGCGGGCCCCAGGAGCTCCTACGAGCAGTACTTC
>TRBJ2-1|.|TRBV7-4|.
CASSLLFATYNEQFF
TGTGCCAGCAGCTTACTCTTTGCTACGTACAATGAGCAGTTCTTC
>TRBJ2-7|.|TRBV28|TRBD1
CGSQRQGPFYEQYF
TGTGGATCCCAAAGACAGGGACCCTTCTACGAGCAGTACTTC
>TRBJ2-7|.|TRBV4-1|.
CASSQDPVRLPWEQYF
TGCGCCAGCAGCCAAGATCCTGTGAGACTCCCCTGGGAGCAGTACTTC
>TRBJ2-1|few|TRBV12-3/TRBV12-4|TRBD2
CASSLVRAGGVGYNEQFF
TGTGCCAGCAGTTTAGTACGAGCGGGGGGTGTCGGATACAATGAGCAGTTCTTC
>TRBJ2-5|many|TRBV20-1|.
CSAGRDSFGTQYF
TGCAGTGCTGGACGGGATAGTTTTGGGACCCAGTACTTC
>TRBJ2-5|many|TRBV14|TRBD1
CASSRDRVQETQYF
TGTGCCAGCAGCCGGGACAGGGTCCAAGAGACCCAGTACTTC
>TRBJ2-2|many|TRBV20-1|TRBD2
CSARIAGGPGELFF
TGCAGTGCCCGAATTGCGGGAGGGCCCGGGGAGCTGTTTTTT
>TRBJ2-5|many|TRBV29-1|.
CSVDFQRQETQYF
TGCAGCGTTGACTTCCAGAGACAAGAGACCCAGTACTTC
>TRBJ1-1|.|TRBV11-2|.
CASSLVGTPLEAFF
TGTGCCAGCAGCTTAGTCGGGACCCCACTTGAAGCTTTCTTT
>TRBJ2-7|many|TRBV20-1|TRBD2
CSARRAGGYEQYF
TGCAGTGCTAGACGAGCGGGAGGTTACGAGCAGTACTTC
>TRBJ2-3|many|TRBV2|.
CASNSVFTDTQYF
TGTGCCAGCAATAGCGTTTTCACAGATACGCAGTATTTT
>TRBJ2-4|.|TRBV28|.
CASSPQLINIQYF
TGTGCCAGCAGCCCACAGCTAATCAACATTCAGTACTTC
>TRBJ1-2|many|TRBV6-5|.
CASRTQRGDYGYTF
TGTGCCAGCAGGACACAGCGAGGGGACTATGGCTACACCTTC
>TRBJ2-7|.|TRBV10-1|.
CASQEQTGRGYEQYF
TGCGCCAGCCAAGAGCAAACCGGCAGGGGCTACGAGCAGTACTTC
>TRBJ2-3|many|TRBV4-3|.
CASSREGVITDTQYF
TGCGCCAGCAGCCGAGAGGGCGTGATCACAGATACGCAGTATTTT
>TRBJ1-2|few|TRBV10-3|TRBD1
CAITPRDRVGYTF
TGTGCCATCACCCCCCGGGACAGGGTTGGCTACACCTTC
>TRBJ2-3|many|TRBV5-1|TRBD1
CASSSPRETGRTDTQYF
TGCGCCAGCAGCTCCCCGCGCGAGACAGGGCGCACAGATACGCAGTATTTT
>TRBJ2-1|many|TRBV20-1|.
CSAVGRVEQFF
TGCAGTGCGGTGGGAAGGGTGGAGCAGTTCTTC
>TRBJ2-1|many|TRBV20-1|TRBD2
CSARGEKGLAGGVQFF
TGCAGTGCTAGGGGGGAGAAAGGACTAGCGGGAGGTGTTCAGTTCTTC
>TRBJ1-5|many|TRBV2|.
CASSAGRRVGQPQHF
TGTGCCAGCAGTGCGGGACGGCGAGTAGGTCAGCCCCAGCATTTT
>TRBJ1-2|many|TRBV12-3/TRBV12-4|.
CASSQGRGYTF
TGTGCCAGCAGTCAGGGACGTGGCTACACCTTC
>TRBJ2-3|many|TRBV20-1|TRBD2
CSATSGDTQYF
TGCAGTGCTACTAGCGGGGATACGCAGTATTTT
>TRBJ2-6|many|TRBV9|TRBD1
CASSDADRRPSGANVLTF
TGTGCCAGCAGCGATGCGGACAGGAGACCCTCTGGGGCCAACGTCCTGACTTTC